This record looks at one TCR beta chain sequence and its context. This sample is part of a study of blood T cell repertoires in COVID-19. Background on the study: Italy, Spain and the United States were the sources of the convalescent and acute COVID-19 samples. T cells, B-cell-depleted T cells, or PBMCs provided the cDNA or gDNA that served as material.

The CDR3 spans 14 residues. From germline, CDR1 is SGHAT and CDR2 FQNNGV. V dropped 2 bases and J dropped 4; count of bases not matched to a gene: 3. Original handling: Researchers report that nucleated cell counts were estimated from reference gene primer amplification. TCRdb's table, derived via immunoSEQ multiplex PCR, lists solely in-frame clones and lacks some. The V and J calls and the clone size are those of that table, but D and trimming were determined from the DNA. Among 75,000 to 95,000 clones listed, roughly 91% were seen once. The specimen was peripheral blood. The origin of this receptor is a human donor in a cohort sampled during active COVID-19. V is TRBV11-2 and J is TRBJ1-1; 8 nucleotides match TRBD1. The CDR3 region has the DNA TGTGCCAGCAGCTTAACTGACAGGGGCACTGAAGCTTTCTTT. It codes for CASSLTDRGTEAFF.